This TCR beta chain was captured in a study of early T cells in non-severe SARS-CoV-2 infection (dated by TCRdb to the early 2020s). About the study as a whole: Because TCR sequencing was done on bulk RNA from unsorted whole blood, the alpha and beta chains could not be paired. Paper-wide results and their limitations: Matching against VDJdb was skewed toward anti-spike CD8 responses, likely underestimated virus-specific expansions, and missed private and CD4 specificities.

A case-control design nested within a healthcare worker cohort in London, UK, was used, with weekly nasopharyngeal swab PCR tests and blood sampling performed. Healthcare workers were recruited during the week of the UK lockdown, between 23 and 31 March 2020, and followed weekly for up to about 15 weeks. CDR1 and CDR2 are read off the germline V gene as SQVTM and ANQGSEA. V is pared back by 4 bases and J by 7 bases, with 11 bases lying between the germline termini. The CDR3 holds 12 amino acids from the cysteine to the phenylalanine. The CDR3 DNA has 36 bases and is translated from base 1. The method behind the library was 5' RACE. The instrument given in TCRdb is NextSeq 500. In the TCR library protocol, unique molecular identifiers were attached to individual cDNA molecules to correct for PCR bias and sequencing error. Both TCR alpha and beta chains were sequenced, and tight co-correlation was observed between alpha and beta sequence abundances in each sample. In the source study's methods: Decombinator V4 was used to perform V gene, J gene and CDR3 annotation of TCR sequences. TCRs were defined as expanded if a significant change between any two time points was detected under a Poisson model with p below 0.0001. Abundances of TCRs were expressed as counts per million after normalisation to the total number of TCRs sequenced in each sample. TRAV1-2 paired with TRAJ12, TRAJ20 or TRAJ33 defined MAIT TCRs, while TRAV10 paired with TRAJ18 defined iNKT TCRs. VDJdb, accessed 1 November 2021, was searched for CMV, EBV and SARS-CoV-2 annotated TCRs, excluding TCRs annotated for multiple antigens. Clones were called with MiXCR by TCRdb after fastp trimmed the public reads at Q25, and only in-frame beta chains were retained. Every distinct CDR3 protein forms one entry, paired with its most common genes and DNA. V and J calls and clone size were set by TCRdb, not the authors. The sample yields about 64,000 distinct CDR3 sequences; roughly 12% were counted once. Jointly, the top ten make up nearly 3% of the sample.

The table lists this clonotype with a few counts. It has no known antigen specificity. No base-level quality is on record; no much larger clone is a single base apart. The sequence came from an adult who was a healthcare worker with PCR-confirmed SARS-CoV-2 infection or an uninfected control (not recorded which). This chain joins TRBV29-1 to TRBJ2-1; possibly the D gene is TRBD2, per 5 matching bases. The specimen comprised whole blood, sampled at baseline. The nucleotide sequence is given as TGCAGCGTTGGGGTCCCGGGGAATGAGCAGTTCTTC. It encodes CSVGVPGNEQFF.